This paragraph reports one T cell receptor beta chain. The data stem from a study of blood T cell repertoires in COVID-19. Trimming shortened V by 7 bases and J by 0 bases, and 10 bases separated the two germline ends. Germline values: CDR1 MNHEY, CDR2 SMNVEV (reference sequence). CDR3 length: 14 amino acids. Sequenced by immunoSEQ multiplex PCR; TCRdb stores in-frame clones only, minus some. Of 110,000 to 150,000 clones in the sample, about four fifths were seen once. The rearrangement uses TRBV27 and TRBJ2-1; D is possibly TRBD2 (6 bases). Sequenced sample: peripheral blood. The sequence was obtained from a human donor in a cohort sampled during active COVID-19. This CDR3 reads CASTRGSSYNEQFF. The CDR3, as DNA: TGTGCCAGCACGCGGGGTAGCTCCTACAATGAGCAGTTCTTC.